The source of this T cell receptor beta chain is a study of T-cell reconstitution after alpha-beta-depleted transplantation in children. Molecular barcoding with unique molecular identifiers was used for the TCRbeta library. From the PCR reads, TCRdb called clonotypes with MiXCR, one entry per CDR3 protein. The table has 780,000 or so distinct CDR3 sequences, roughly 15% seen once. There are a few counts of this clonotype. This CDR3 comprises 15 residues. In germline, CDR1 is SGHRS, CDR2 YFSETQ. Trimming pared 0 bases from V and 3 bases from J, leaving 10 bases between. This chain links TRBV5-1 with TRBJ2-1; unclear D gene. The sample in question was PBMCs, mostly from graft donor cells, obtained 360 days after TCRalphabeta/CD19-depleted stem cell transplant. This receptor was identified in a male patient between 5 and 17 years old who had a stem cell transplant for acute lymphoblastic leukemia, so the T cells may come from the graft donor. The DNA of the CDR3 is TGCGCCAGCAGCTTGGTCGGCACCGGCTACAATGAGCAGTTCTTC. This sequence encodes CASSLVGTGYNEQFF.